Listed below are T cell receptor beta chains from one sample, sequenced in a study of shared clonotypes between healthy human individuals. Sequenced by immunoSEQ multiplex PCR; TCRdb stores in-frame clones only, minus some. The repertoire has fewer than 3 million clones, about nine tenths of them found once; the top ten carry 0.3% to 0.45%. Sequenced sample: naive CD4+ T cells from PBMCs. Receptor source: a man in his late teens or twenties in good health. Some clones in this sample may be carry-over from other donors' samples. The CDR3 runs from the conserved cysteine through the conserved F or W. A D gene is named only where the DNA matches it firmly. Clone size appears in some rows only: once, few, many, or a class for an expanded clone.

>TRBJ1-1|-|-|TRBV4-2
CASSQDQRDTEAFF
TGTGCCAGCAGCCAAGACCAGCGGGACACTGAAGCTTTCTTT
>TRBJ1-1|-|few|TRBV30
CAWTRVSTEAFF
TGTGCCTGGACCCGGGTTTCCACTGAAGCTTTCTTT
>TRBJ2-2|-|-|TRBV5-1
CASSLTYTGELFF
TGCGCCAGCAGCTTGACTTACACCGGGGAGCTGTTTTTT
>TRBJ2-4|-|-|TRBV2
CASSERLSKGIQYF
TGTGCCAGCAGTGAAAGACTCTCCAAGGGCATTCAGTACTTC
>TRBJ1-6|TRBD1|-|TRBV25-1
CASSTPGQGVSPLHF
TGTGCCAGCAGTACTCCGGGACAGGGTGTTTCACCCCTCCACTTT
>TRBJ2-2|TRBD1|-|TRBV6-4
CASSSTGGTGELFF
TGTGCCAGCAGTTCTACAGGGGGCACCGGGGAGCTGTTTTTT
>TRBJ2-1|TRBD2|-|TRBV27
CASKREWDEQFF
TGTGCCAGCAAGCGGGAGTGGGATGAGCAGTTCTTC
>TRBJ2-6|TRBD1|-|TRBV28
CASRTQGSGANVLTF
TGTGCCAGCAGAACACAGGGGTCTGGGGCCAACGTCCTGACTTTC
>TRBJ2-5|-|-|TRBV28
CASSLGSGSQETQYF
TGTGCCAGCAGTTTAGGATCTGGGAGCCAAGAGACCCAGTACTTC
>TRBJ2-2|TRBD2|-|TRBV19
CASSKGLAANTGELFF
TGTGCCAGTAGTAAAGGACTAGCGGCGAACACCGGGGAGCTGTTTTTT
>TRBJ2-1|-|few|TRBV7-3
CASSLILGNEQFF
TGTGCCAGCAGCTTAATCCTCGGGAATGAGCAGTTCTTC
>TRBJ2-7|-|-|TRBV13
CASSRWGGPYEQYF
TGTGCCAGCAGCCGGTGGGGCGGACCCTACGAGCAGTACTTC
>TRBJ2-1|-|-|TRBV10-3
CAISGSRERRRNEQFF
TGTGCCATCAGTGGGTCCCGCGAGCGACGACGTAATGAGCAGTTCTTC
>TRBJ2-5|TRBD1|-|TRBV7-3
CASSLSGTGEETQYF
TGTGCCAGCAGCTTAAGCGGGACAGGGGAAGAGACCCAGTACTTC
>TRBJ2-5|TRBD2|-|TRBV14
CASSQDGAGGQETQYF
TGTGCCAGCAGCCAAGACGGAGCGGGGGGCCAAGAGACCCAGTACTTC
>TRBJ1-5|TRBD1|-|TRBV28
CASRNTGGTGNQPQHF
TGTGCCAGCAGAAATACAGGGGGGACTGGGAATCAGCCCCAGCATTTT
>TRBJ2-1|-|-|TRBV4-2
CASSQDRASGGQFF
TGTGCCAGCAGCCAAGATAGGGCTAGTGGGGGGCAGTTCTTC
>TRBJ1-2|-|-|TRBV9
CASSVELGARYGYTF
TGTGCCAGCAGCGTAGAATTGGGGGCAAGGTATGGCTACACCTTC
>TRBJ2-2|TRBD2|-|TRBV19
CASSRGAGGYTGELFF
TGTGCCAGTAGTCGAGGGGCGGGAGGGTACACCGGGGAGCTGTTTTTT
>TRBJ1-1|TRBD1|-|TRBV5-1
CASSADRGSSAEAFF
TGCGCCAGCAGCGCGGACAGGGGTAGTAGTGCTGAAGCTTTCTTT
>TRBJ2-7|-|-|TRBV6-1
CATTEGGGLYEQYF
TGTGCCACCACCGAAGGGGGGGGTCTCTACGAGCAGTACTTC
>TRBJ1-5|-|once|TRBV19
CASSISYPSNQPQHF
TGTGCCAGTAGTATTAGTTACCCCTCCAATCAGCCCCAGCATTTT
>TRBJ2-3|TRBD2|-|TRBV5-1
CASSLGLADITDTQYF
TGCGCCAGCAGCTTAGGACTAGCGGATATCACAGATACGCAGTATTTT
>TRBJ1-1|-|-|TRBV5-1
CASSIRQNTEAFF
TGCGCCAGCAGCATAAGACAGAACACTGAAGCTTTCTTT
>TRBJ1-6|-|-|TRBV7-9
CASSLRQGGSPLHF
TGTGCCAGCAGCTTAAGGCAGGGCGGCTCACCCCTCCACTTT
>TRBJ2-7|TRBD1|few|TRBV6-1
CASSRGQAYEQYF
TGTGCCAGCAGTAGGGGACAGGCCTACGAGCAGTACTTC
>TRBJ1-5|-|-|TRBV7-2
CASSLAPGGVNSNQPQHF
TGTGCCAGCAGCTTAGCGCCGGGCGGAGTAAATAGCAATCAGCCCCAGCATTTT